Following are 30 T cell receptor beta chains from one sample sequenced in a study of OX40 agonist ivuxolimab in advanced cancers. Sequencing was performed with immunoSEQ multiplex PCR; in TCRdb, only in-frame clones are kept and a portion is missing. The sample comprises around 44,000 clones, about 89% of which are singletons, and around an eighth rests with the top ten. The material was CD4+ or CD8+ T cells sorted from blood, obtained in a trial of the OX40 agonist ivuxolimab. The origin of the receptors is an adult with an advanced solid tumor such as melanoma, head and neck, liver or kidney cancer.

In this sample, this clone turned up once. The chain recombines TRBV27 with TRBJ1-1, with unresolved D. Germline CDR1 reads MNHEY; CDR2 reads SMNVEV (reference sequence). The CDR3 runs to 13 residues. The V end lost 7 bases, the J end lost 4 bases, and 13 bases lay between the germline ends. Here the CDR3 reads CASKQTLGTEAFF. CDR3 bases: TGTGCCAGCAAACAAACACTGGGCACTGAAGCTTTCTTT.

J is TRBJ1-1 and V is TRBV20-1, with D uncertain. Germline lookup yields CDR1 DFQATT and CDR2 SNEGSKA (reference sequence). CDR3 length: 11 amino acids. CDR3 region: CSTPLGAEAFF. The CDR3 nucleotides are TGCAGCACGCCGCTCGGAGCTGAAGCTTTCTTT.

This rearrangement joins TRBV5-4 to TRBJ1-3; D gene ambiguous. The CDR3 runs 14 residues. Trimming pared 5 bases from V and 0 bases from J, leaving 9 bases between. Germline V lookup: CDR1 SGHNT, CDR2 YYREEE (reference sequence). DNA for the CDR3: TGTGCCAGCAGTTACACGGGCTCTGGAAACACCATATATTTT. Translating gives CASSYTGSGNTIYF.

The chain employs TRBV5-6 and TRBJ2-2; D may be TRBD2 (5 bases). CDR1 is SGHDT, CDR2 YYEEEE, per germline. This CDR3 is built from 15 residues. Trimming cost V 2 bases and J 6 bases, with 14 bases left between them. The chain's CDR3 is CASSLAREVAGELFF. CDR3 coding DNA: TGTGCCAGCAGCTTAGCCCGGGAAGTTGCCGGGGAGCTGTTTTTT.

V is TRBV6-5 and J is TRBJ2-5; no clear D gene. The CDR3 consists of 11 residues. Trimming took off 2 bases at V and 5 bases at J, with 3 bases between the two ends. Germline lookup yields CDR1 MNHEY and CDR2 SVGAGI. CDR3 DNA sequence: TGTGCCAGCAGTTACCTGGAGACCCAGTACTTC. As protein: CASSYLETQYF.

The gene calls are TRBV10-1 and TRBJ1-2; D might be TRBD1 (5 bases). The CDR3 length is 13 residues. The V and J ends lost 5 bases and 0 bases respectively, with 7 bases between them. Germline V lookup: CDR1 WNHNN, CDR2 SYGVQD (reference sequence). CDR3 residues: CASSPDTNYGYTF. Here the CDR3 DNA reads TGCGCCAGCAGTCCGGACACTAACTATGGCTACACCTTC.

This clone was observed at least ten times. V and J are TRBV6-1 and TRBJ1-1; 7 bases align to TRBD1. In germline, CDR1 is MNHNS, CDR2 SASEGT. V gave up 5 bases and J gave up 1 base; unmatched junction bases: 4. The length of the CDR3 is 14 residues. In DNA, the CDR3 is TGTGCCAGCAGTACCGGGACAGAGAACACTGAAGCTTTCTTT. This codes for CASSTGTENTEAFF.

This rearrangement joins TRBV18 to TRBJ2-7; weak D call: TRBD1 (5 bases). This CDR3 contains 14 residues. CDR1 KGHSH and CDR2 LQKENI come from the germline V gene. Between the trimmed V and J ends, which lost 3 bases and 1 base, there was a span of 10 bases. The CDR3 bases are TGTGCCAGCTCACCTTTGGGGCGATCCTACGAGCAGTACTTC. Encoded protein: CASSPLGRSYEQYF.

The rearrangement joins TRBV15 to TRBJ1-2; 9 bases map to TRBD1. CDR3 length equals 15 residues. With V trimmed by 4 bases and J by 4 bases, 7 bases remained unmatched. CDR1 LNHNV and CDR2 YYDKDF come from the germline V gene (reference sequence). The CDR3 spells CATSTPTGGSYGYTF. CDR3 nucleotide sequence: TGTGCCACCAGCACCCCAACAGGGGGCTCCTATGGCTACACCTTC.

The chain carries TRBV19 and TRBJ1-4, with 8 nucleotides matching TRBD1. The CDR3 is 17 amino acids. The J segment lost 0 bases and the V segment lost 5 bases, leaving 8 bases of the junction unmatched. Germline V gene sequence: CDR1 LNHDA, CDR2 SQIVND (reference sequence). CDR3 in amino acids: CASSGQGAYTTNEKLFF. CDR3 in DNA: TGTGCCAGTAGTGGGCAGGGGGCGTATACAACTAATGAAAAACTGTTTTTT.

The chain uses TRBV6-1 and TRBJ1-5; tentatively, D is TRBD1 (5 bases). The CDR3 length is 14 residues. The germline CDR1 and CDR2 sequences are MNHNS and SASEGT. V lost 7 bases to trimming and J lost 7 bases, with 17 bases between them. The CDR3 bases are TGTGCCAGCACCCAAGGGGAGGGTGGCCAGCCCCAGCATTTT. Translated, it gives CASTQGEGGQPQHF.

The chain uses TRBV6-5 and TRBJ1-2, with a weak D call TRBD1 (5 bases). V was pared by 0 bases and J by 6 bases, with 17 bases between. This CDR3 is 16 amino acids long. Germline-derived CDR1 and CDR2 are MNHEY and SVGAGI. The CDR3 is CASSYSLRVGVDGYTF. The CDR3 bases are TGTGCCAGCAGTTACTCCCTCAGGGTGGGGGTAGATGGCTACACCTTC.

This sequence joins TRBV6-1 and TRBJ2-2; possible D gene TRBD1, 6 bases. Germline CDR1 reads MNHNS; CDR2 reads SASEGT. Trimming shortened V by 10 bases and J by 1 base, and 16 bases separated the two germline ends. This CDR3 has 15 residues. The CDR3 DNA is TGTGCCACCCTTCTGTGGACAGAGAACACCGGGGAGCTGTTTTTT. Its protein is CATLLWTENTGELFF.

V usage is TRBV4-1 and J usage is TRBJ1-1, with D possibly TRBD1 on 5 matching bases. V was shortened by 4 bases and J by 11 bases, with 14 bases between the two germline ends. In germline, CDR1 is MGHRA, CDR2 YSYEKL. The CDR3 sequence is 12 residues long. As DNA, the CDR3 is TGCGCCAGCAGCCCCCCCGGGGCCTGGGCTTTCTTT. The encoded protein is CASSPPGAWAFF.

This chain uses TRBV13 with TRBJ1-2, with no clear D. Trimming took 3 bases from V and 4 from J, leaving 9 bases between them. This CDR3 region has 13 residues. CDR1 is PRHDT, CDR2 FYEKMQ, per germline (reference sequence). Here the CDR3 DNA reads TGTGCCAGCAGCTTGGGCCGGGCCTATGGCTACACCTTC. The encoded protein is CASSLGRAYGYTF.

This clone appeared once. The J gene is TRBJ1-1, the V gene TRBV5-4; 10 positions agree with TRBD1. CDR1 and CDR2 (germline): SGHNT, YYREEE (reference sequence). With 4 bases clipped from V and 4 bases from J, the junction kept 10 bases outside the gene matches. The CDR3 loop spans 16 amino acids. The CDR3 region is CASSTWTGGGTTEAFF. As DNA, the CDR3 is TGTGCCAGCAGCACCTGGACAGGGGGAGGGACCACTGAAGCTTTCTTT.

V and J are TRBV4-1 and TRBJ2-2; D perhaps matches TRBD1 (5 bases). Germline CDR1 is MGHRA and CDR2 is YSYEKL. CDR3 length: 13 residues. V was cut by 4 bases and J by 8 bases, with 11 bases left in between. In DNA, the CDR3 is TGCGCCAGCAGCCCCCTGGGGCCGGGGGAGCTGTTTTTT. Translation: CASSPLGPGELFF.

Details on this clone: Other DNA sequences in this specimen translate into the identical CDR3. This chain joins TRBV9 and TRBJ1-1; D uncertain. V lost 0 bases to trimming and J lost 2 bases, with 8 bases between them. Germline CDR1 reads SGDLS; CDR2 reads YYNGEE. The CDR3 length is 14 residues. In DNA form, the CDR3 reads TGTGCCAGCAGCGTAGCAGGACTTAACACTGAAGCTTTCTTT. Its translation is CASSVAGLNTEAFF.

The chain employs TRBV27 and TRBJ2-7; D not resolved. This CDR3 contains 15 residues. Germline CDR1 and CDR2: MNHEY and SMNVEV (reference sequence). V shed 6 bases and J shed 2 bases, with 17 bases lying between them. The CDR3 protein is CASRPDRSLTYEQYF. The CDR3, as DNA: TGTGCCAGCAGGCCCGACCGGAGCCTCACCTACGAGCAGTACTTC.

This chain joins TRBV28 and TRBJ1-1; the D is unclear. The germline gives CDR1 MDHEN, CDR2 SYDVKM. The germline V and J ends were trimmed by 5 bases and 3 bases, with 25 bases remaining between them. CDR3 length equals 18 residues. The CDR3 is CASSPPPRMTRGDTEAFF. CDR3 nucleotide sequence: TGTGCCAGCAGTCCACCGCCAAGGATGACCCGGGGAGACACTGAAGCTTTCTTT.

The chain links TRBV6-6 to TRBJ1-2, with D possibly matching TRBD1 (6 bases). Germline CDR1 is MNHNY and CDR2 is SVGAGI (reference sequence). Between the trimmed V and J ends, which lost 3 bases and 7 bases, there was a span of 12 bases. CDR3 size: 13 residues. CDR3 DNA: TGTGCCAGCAGTTATACAGGGTTCTCTGGCTACACCTTC. As protein: CASSYTGFSGYTF.

This clone was recorded only once. The CDR3 reads CASSLRTGGITDTQYF. The CDR3 bases are TGTGCCAGCAGCCTTCGGACAGGGGGAATCACAGATACGCAGTATTTT. The chain couples TRBV13 to TRBJ2-3; the match to TRBD1 covers 10 bases. Losses at the gene ends were 5 bases for V and 2 bases for J; bases not matched to a gene: 7. CDR1 is PRHDT and CDR2 is FYEKMQ in the germline V gene (reference sequence). The CDR3 is 16 residues long.

The chain joins TRBV19 to TRBJ2-7, with 8 bases lining up with TRBD1. J gave up 6 bases and V 0 bases, and 13 bases lay outside the gene matches. CDR3 length: 17 residues. Germline V gene data show CDR1 as LNHDA and CDR2 as SQIVND (reference sequence). The CDR3 DNA reads TGTGCCAGTAGTATAGACGCGGGGACAGGTGACCTGAGCGAGCAGTACTTC. Its protein is CASSIDAGTGDLSEQYF.

The J gene is TRBJ1-2, the V gene TRBV7-9, with TRBD1 matching over 11 bases. V trimming: 1 base; J trimming: 3 bases; junction bases outside the gene matches: 1. This CDR3 spans 15 amino acids. Germline V lookup: CDR1 SEHNR, CDR2 FQNEAQ (reference sequence). CDR3 nucleotide sequence: TGTGCCAGCAGCTTAGGGACAGGGGGCCACTATGGCTACACCTTC. Protein product: CASSLGTGGHYGYTF.

V and J are TRBV7-8 and TRBJ1-5; D may be TRBD1 (5 bases). The CDR3 is 16 residues long. The V gene's germline CDR1 is SGHVS and CDR2 FQNEAQ. Trimming removed 2 bases from V and 3 bases from J, with 14 bases in between. CDR3 in DNA: TGTGCCAGCAGCTTACCCGCCAACAGGTACAATCAGCCCCAGCATTTT. The encoded protein is CASSLPANRYNQPQHF.

CDR3 protein: CSVTGQGNSYEQYF. CDR3 nucleotides: TGCAGCGTGACGGGACAGGGAAACTCCTACGAGCAGTACTTC. This chain links TRBV29-1 with TRBJ2-7; 9 bases match TRBD1. V gave up 6 bases and J gave up 0 bases; unmatched junction bases: 6. CDR3 length: 14 amino acids. Looked up from germline, CDR1 is SQVTM and CDR2 is ANQGSEA.

The rearrangement links TRBV9 to TRBJ1-5; TRBD1 is a possible D gene (5 bases). The germline V gene has CDR1 SGDLS and CDR2 YYNGEE. The length of the CDR3 is 14 residues. V lost 0 bases and J lost 1, with 5 bases in between. The CDR3 bases are TGTGCCAGCAGCGTAGGGGGGAGCAATCAGCCCCAGCATTTT. This sequence encodes CASSVGGSNQPQHF.

This rearrangement joins TRBV7-9 to TRBJ2-7; possible D gene TRBD1, 5 bases. This CDR3 region has 17 residues. Germline CDR1 reads SEHNR; CDR2 reads FQNEAQ (reference sequence). The V gene lost 5 bases and the J gene lost 1 base, with 21 bases spanning the gap. CDR3 sequence reads: CASSPSKGVDASYEQYF. The CDR3 nucleotides are TGTGCCAGCAGCCCCTCGAAAGGGGTGGACGCATCCTACGAGCAGTACTTC.

The CDR3 region is CASSVVGGQPQHF. CDR3 in DNA: TGTGCCAGCAGCGTAGTAGGGGGTCAGCCCCAGCATTTT. The chain combines TRBV9 with TRBJ1-5, with D tentatively TRBD1 (6 bases). The V end lost 0 bases, the J end lost 6 bases, and 7 bases lay between the germline ends. The CDR3 spans 13 residues. Germline values: CDR1 SGDLS, CDR2 YYNGEE.

The J gene is TRBJ2-7, the V gene TRBV5-1; D may be TRBD1 or TRBD2 (5 bases each). There are 13 residues in the CDR3. V lost 3 bases to trimming and J lost 3 bases, with 10 bases between them. Germline CDR1 is SGHRS and CDR2 is YFSETQ. The CDR3 nucleotides read TGCGCCAGCAGCTCCGGGACGAGCTACGAGCAGTACTTC. It translates to CASSSGTSYEQYF. Full variable domain (outside the CDR3, taken from reference TRBV5-1 and TRBJ2-7): KAGVTQTPRYLIKTRGQQVTLSCSPISGHRSVSWYQQTPGQGLQFLFEYFSETQRNKGNFPGRFSGRQFSNSRSEMNVSTLELGDSALYLCASSSGTSYEQYFGPGTRLTVT.